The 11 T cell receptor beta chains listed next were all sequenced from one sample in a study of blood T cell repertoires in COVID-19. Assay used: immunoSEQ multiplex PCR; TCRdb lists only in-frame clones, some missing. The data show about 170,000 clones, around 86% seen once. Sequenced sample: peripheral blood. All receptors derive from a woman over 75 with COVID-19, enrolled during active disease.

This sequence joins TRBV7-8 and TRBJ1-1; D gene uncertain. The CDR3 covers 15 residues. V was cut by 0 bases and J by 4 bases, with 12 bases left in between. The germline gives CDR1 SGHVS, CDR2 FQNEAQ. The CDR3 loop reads CASSLANPGSTEAFF. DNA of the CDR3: TGTGCCAGCAGCTTAGCGAATCCGGGGAGCACTGAAGCTTTCTTT.

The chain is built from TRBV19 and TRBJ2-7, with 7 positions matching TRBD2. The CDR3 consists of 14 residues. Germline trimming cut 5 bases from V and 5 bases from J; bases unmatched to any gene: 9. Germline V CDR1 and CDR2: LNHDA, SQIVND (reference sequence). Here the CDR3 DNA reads TGTGCCAGTAGTCCGAGACTAGCTCCCCACGAGCAGTACTTC. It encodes CASSPRLAPHEQYF.

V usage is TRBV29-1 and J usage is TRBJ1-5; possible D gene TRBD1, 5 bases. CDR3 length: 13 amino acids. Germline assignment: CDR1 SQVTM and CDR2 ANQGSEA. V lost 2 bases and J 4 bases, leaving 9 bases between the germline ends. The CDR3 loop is CSVELGVNQPQHF. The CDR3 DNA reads TGCAGCGTTGAACTAGGGGTAAATCAGCCCCAGCATTTT.

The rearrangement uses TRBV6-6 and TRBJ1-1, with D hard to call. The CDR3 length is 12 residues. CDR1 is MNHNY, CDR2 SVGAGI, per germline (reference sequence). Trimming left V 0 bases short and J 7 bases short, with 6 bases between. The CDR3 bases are TGTGCCAGCAGTTACTCGACGGGTGAAGCTTTCTTT. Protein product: CASSYSTGEAFF.

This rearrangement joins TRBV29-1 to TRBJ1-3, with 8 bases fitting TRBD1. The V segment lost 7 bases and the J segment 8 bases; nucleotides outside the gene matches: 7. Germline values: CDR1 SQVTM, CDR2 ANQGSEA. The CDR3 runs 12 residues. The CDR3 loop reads CSAADRAYTIYF. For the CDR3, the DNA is TGCAGCGCCGCGGACAGGGCCTACACCATATATTTT.

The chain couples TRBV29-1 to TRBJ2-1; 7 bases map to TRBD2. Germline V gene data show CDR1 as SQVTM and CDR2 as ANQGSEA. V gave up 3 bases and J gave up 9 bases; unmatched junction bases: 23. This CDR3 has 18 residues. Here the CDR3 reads CSVEGGYGGRVESGEQFF. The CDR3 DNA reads TGCAGCGTTGAGGGGGGGTACGGCGGGAGAGTTGAGTCTGGTGAGCAGTTCTTC.

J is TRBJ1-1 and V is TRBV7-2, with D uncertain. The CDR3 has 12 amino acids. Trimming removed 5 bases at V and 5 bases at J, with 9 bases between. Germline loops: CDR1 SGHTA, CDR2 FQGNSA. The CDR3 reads CASSLRETEAFF. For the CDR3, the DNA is TGTGCCAGCAGCCTGAGAGAAACTGAAGCTTTCTTT.

CDR3 amino acids: CASSLDRTAGEPQHF. CDR3 DNA sequence: TGTGCCAGCAGCTTAGACAGGACAGCGGGGGAGCCCCAGCATTTT. The chain links TRBV7-2 to TRBJ1-5, with D possibly being TRBD1 (6 bases). From germline, CDR1 is SGHTA and CDR2 FQGNSA. This CDR3 spans 15 amino acids. The germline V and J ends were trimmed by 1 base and 8 bases, with 15 bases remaining between them.

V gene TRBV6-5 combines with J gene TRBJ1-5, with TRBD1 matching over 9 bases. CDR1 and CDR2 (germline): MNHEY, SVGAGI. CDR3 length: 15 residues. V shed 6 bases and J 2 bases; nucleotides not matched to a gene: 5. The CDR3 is CASRGTGGGNQPQHF. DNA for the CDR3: TGTGCCAGCAGGGGAACAGGGGGCGGCAATCAGCCCCAGCATTTT.

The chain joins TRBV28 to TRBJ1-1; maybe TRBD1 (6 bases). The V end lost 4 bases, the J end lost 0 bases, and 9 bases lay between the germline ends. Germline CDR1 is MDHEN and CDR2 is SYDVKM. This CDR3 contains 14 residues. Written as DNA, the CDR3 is TGTGCCAGCAGTTCCAGGGGTTTGAACACTGAAGCTTTCTTT. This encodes CASSSRGLNTEAFF.

Here the CDR3 reads CASTVTSGRFNEQFF. For the CDR3, the DNA is TGTGCCAGCACCGTTACTAGCGGGAGATTCAATGAGCAGTTCTTC. This rearrangement joins TRBV7-2 to TRBJ2-1; TRBD2 aligns across 11 bases. Germline lookup yields CDR1 SGHTA and CDR2 FQGNSA. Unmatched junction bases numbered 8, after V lost 7 bases and J lost 6 bases. The CDR3 totals 15 residues.